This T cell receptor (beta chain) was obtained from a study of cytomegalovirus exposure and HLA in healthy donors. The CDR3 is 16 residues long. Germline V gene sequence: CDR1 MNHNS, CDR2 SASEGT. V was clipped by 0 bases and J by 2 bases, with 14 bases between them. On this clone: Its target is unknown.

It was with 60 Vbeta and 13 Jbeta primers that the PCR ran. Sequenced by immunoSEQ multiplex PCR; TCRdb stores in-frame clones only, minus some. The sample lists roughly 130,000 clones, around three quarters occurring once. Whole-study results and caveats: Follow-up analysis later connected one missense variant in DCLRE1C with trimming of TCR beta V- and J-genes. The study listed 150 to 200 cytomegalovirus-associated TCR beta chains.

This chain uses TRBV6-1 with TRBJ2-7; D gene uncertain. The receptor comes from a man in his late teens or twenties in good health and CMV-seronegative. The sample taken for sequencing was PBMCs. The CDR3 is CASSEALSGLPYEQYF. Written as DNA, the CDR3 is TGTGCCAGCAGTGAAGCGCTGTCGGGTCTCCCCTACGAGCAGTACTTC.